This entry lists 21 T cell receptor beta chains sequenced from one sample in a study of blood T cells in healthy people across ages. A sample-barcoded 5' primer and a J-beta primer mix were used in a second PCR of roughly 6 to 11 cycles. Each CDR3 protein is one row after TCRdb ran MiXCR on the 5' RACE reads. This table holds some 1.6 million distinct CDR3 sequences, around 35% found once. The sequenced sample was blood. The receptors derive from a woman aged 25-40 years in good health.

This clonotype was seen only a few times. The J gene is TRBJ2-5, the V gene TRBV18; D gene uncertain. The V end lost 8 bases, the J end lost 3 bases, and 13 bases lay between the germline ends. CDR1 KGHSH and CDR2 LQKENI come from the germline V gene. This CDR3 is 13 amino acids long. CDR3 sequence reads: CASSPSREETQYF. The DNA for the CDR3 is TGTGCCAGCAGCCCCTCAAGGGAAGAGACCCAGTACTTC.

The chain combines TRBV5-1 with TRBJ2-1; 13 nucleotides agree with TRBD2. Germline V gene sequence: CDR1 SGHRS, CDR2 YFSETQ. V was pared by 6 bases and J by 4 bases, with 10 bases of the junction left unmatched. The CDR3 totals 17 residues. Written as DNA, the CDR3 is TGCGCCAGCAACTCAGGACTAGCGGGAGACCTATACAATGAGCAGTTCTTC. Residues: CASNSGLAGDLYNEQFF.

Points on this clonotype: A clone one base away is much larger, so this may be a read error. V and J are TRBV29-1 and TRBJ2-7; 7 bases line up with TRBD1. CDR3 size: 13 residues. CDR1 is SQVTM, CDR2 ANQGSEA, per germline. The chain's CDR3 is CSGQGTNAAEQCF. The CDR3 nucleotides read TGCAGCGGACAGGGTACCAACGCGGCCGAGCAGTGCTTC.

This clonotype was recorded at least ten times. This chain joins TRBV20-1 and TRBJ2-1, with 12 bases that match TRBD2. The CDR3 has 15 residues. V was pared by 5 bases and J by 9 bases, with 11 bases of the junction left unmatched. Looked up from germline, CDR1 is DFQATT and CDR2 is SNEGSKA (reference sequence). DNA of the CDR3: TGCAGTGCTCCTCTTGTTCCTAGCGGGAGGGCTGAGCAGTTCTTC. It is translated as CSAPLVPSGRAEQFF.

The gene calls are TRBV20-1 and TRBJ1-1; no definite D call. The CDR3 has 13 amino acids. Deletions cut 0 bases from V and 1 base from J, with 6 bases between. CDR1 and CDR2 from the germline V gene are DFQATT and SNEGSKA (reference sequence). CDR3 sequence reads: CSARDKGNTEAFF. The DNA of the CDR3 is TGCAGTGCTAGAGATAAGGGGAACACTGAAGCTTTCTTT.

The CDR3 region has the DNA TGTGCCAGCAGTCCGCCAACCCCGGGGGGGCCAGTCGATGAGCAGTTCTTC. Translated: CASSPPTPGGPVDEQFF. This rearrangement joins TRBV13 to TRBJ2-1; 8 bases agree with TRBD2. Looked up from germline, CDR1 is PRHDT and CDR2 is FYEKMQ (reference sequence). V was pared by 6 bases and J by 8 bases, with 18 bases of the junction left unmatched. There are 17 residues in the CDR3. The full variable domain, completed using reference TRBV13 and TRBJ2-1, is AAGVIQSPRHLIKEKRETATLKCYPIPRHDTVYWYQQGPGQDPQFLISFYEKMQSDKGSIPDRFSAQQFSDYHSELNMSSLELGDSALYFCASSPPTPGGPVDEQFFGPGTRLTVL.

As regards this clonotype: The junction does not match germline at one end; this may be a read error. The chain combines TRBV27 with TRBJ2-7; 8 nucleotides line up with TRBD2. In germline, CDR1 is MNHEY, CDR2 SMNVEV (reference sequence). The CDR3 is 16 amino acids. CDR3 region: CASSLSEGTRSYVQYF. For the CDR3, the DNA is TGTGCCAGCAGTTTATCAGAGGGGACTAGATCCTACGTGCAGTACTTC.

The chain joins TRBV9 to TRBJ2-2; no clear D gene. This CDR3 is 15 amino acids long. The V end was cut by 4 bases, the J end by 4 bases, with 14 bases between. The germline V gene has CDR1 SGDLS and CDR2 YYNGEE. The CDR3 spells CASSRTTGFTGELFF. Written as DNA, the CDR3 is TGTGCCAGCAGCAGGACGACCGGATTCACCGGGGAGCTGTTTTTT.

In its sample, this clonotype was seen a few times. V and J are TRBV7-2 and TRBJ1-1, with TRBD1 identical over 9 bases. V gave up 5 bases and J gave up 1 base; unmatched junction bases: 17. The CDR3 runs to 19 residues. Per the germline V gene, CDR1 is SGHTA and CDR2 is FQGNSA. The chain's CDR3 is CASSIHPRDREAGNTEAFF. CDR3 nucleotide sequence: TGTGCCAGCAGCATCCACCCGAGGGACAGGGAGGCGGGGAACACTGAAGCTTTCTTT.

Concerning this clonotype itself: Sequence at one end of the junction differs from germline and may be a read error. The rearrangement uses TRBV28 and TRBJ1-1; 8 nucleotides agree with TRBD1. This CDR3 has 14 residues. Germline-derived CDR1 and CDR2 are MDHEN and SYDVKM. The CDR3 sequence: CASSLLTGDTETFF. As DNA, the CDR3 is TGTGCCAGCAGTTTATTGACAGGGGACACTGAAACTTTCTTT.

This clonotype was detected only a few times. CDR3 region: CASSLGHGGYEQYF. As DNA, the CDR3 is TGTGCCAGCAGCCTGGGACACGGAGGGTACGAGCAGTACTTC. The chain has TRBV3-1 and TRBJ2-7, with D possibly being TRBD1 or TRBD2 (6 bases each). This CDR3 is 14 amino acids long. V lost 4 bases, J lost 4 bases, and 14 bases lay in between. Germline V gives CDR1 LGHDT, CDR2 YNNKEL (reference sequence).

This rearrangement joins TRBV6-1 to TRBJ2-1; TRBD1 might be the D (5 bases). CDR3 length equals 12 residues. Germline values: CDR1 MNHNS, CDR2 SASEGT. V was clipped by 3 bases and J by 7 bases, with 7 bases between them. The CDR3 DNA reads TGTGCCAGCAGTGACCCAGGGAATGAGCAGTTCTTC. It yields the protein CASSDPGNEQFF.

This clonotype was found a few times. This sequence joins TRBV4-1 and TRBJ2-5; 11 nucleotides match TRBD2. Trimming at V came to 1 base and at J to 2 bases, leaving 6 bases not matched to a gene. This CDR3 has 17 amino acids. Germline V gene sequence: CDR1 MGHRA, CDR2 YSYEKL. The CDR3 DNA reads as TGCGCCAGCAGCCAAGGAACAATAGCGGGGGGGCAAGAGACCCAGTACTTC. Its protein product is CASSQGTIAGGQETQYF.

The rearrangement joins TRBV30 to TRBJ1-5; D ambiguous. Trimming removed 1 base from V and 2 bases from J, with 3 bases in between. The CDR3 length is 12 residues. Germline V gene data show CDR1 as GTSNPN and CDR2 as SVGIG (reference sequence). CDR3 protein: CAWSGGNQPQHF. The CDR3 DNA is TGTGCCTGGAGTGGGGGCAATCAGCCCCAGCATTTT.

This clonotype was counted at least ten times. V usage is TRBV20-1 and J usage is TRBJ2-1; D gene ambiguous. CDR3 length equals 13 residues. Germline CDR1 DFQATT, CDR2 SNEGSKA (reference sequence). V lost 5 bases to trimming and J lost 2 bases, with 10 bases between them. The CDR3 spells CSAERRTYNEQFF. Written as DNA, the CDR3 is TGCAGTGCTGAGCGTCGTACCTACAATGAGCAGTTCTTC.

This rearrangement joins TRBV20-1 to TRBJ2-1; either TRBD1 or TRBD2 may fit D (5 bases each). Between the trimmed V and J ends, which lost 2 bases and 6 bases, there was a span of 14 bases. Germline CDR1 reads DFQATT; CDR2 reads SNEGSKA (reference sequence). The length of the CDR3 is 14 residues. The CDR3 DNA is TGCAGTGCTAGATCCCCCCGGGGCGTCAATGAGCAGTTCTTC. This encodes CSARSPRGVNEQFF.

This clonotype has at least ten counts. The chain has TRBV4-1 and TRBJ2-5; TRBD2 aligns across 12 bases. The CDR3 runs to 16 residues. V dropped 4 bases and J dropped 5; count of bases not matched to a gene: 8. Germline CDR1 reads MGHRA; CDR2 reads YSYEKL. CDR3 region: CASSPSSGGARETQYF. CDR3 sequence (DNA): TGCGCCAGCAGCCCGTCTAGCGGGGGGGCACGTGAGACCCAGTACTTC.

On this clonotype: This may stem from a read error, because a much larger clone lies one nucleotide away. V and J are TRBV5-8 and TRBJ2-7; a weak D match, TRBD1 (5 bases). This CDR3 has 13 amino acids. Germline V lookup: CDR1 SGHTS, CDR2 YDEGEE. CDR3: CASSYRSSFEQYF. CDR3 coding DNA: TGTGCCAGCAGTTACAGGAGCTCCTTCGAGCAGTACTTC.

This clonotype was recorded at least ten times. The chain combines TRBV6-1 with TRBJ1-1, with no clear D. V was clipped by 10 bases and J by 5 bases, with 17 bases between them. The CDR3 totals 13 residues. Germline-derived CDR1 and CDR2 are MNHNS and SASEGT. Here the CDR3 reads CATNSGRVTEAFF. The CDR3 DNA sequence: TGTGCCACTAACTCGGGGAGGGTAACTGAAGCTTTCTTT.

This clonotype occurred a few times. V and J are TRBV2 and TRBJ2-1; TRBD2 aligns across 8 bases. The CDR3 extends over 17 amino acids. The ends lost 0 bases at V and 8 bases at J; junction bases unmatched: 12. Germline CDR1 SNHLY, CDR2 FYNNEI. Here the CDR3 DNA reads TGTGCCAGCAGTGAAGCGCGTTTCTCCGGGAGGGCCGATGAGCAGTTCTTC. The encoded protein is CASSEARFSGRADEQFF.

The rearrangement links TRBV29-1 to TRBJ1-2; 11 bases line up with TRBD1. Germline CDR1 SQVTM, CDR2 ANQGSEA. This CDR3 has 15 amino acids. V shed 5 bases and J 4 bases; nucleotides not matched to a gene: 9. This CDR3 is CSVLGTGGQGYGYTF. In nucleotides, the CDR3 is TGCAGCGTTCTGGGGACAGGGGGTCAAGGCTATGGCTACACCTTC.